The rows below give T cell receptor beta chains drawn from one sample of a study of cytomegalovirus exposure and HLA in healthy donors. Clones were read by immunoSEQ multiplex PCR, and TCRdb kept only the in-frame ones, dropping some. Among some 130,000 clones, around 80% were seen once, and the ten largest hold 1.4% to 1.5%. The sample consisted of PBMCs. These receptors were obtained from a female donor in good health and CMV-seronegative. The CDR3 runs from the conserved cysteine through the conserved F or W. D genes are given only for firm matches. A row's size may be missing; if present it is once, few, many or a size class.

size | J | V | D | DNA | CDR3
NA | TRBJ2-1 | TRBV2 | TRBD2 | TGTGCCAGCAGTGATTCAGCGGGAGGCTCCTACAATGAGCAGTTCTTC | CASSDSAGGSYNEQFF
few | TRBJ2-1 | TRBV6-5 | NA | TGTGCCAGCAGACGTCCGGGACTCAACAATGAGCAGTTCTTC | CASRRPGLNNEQFF
NA | TRBJ2-5 | TRBV4-1 | TRBD2 | TGCGCCAGCAGCCAAACGGGACTAGCGATTCAAGAGACCCAGTACTTC | CASSQTGLAIQETQYF
once | TRBJ1-1 | TRBV2 | TRBD1 | TGTGCCAGCACGACTGGACAGGGGGCCGTCACTGAAGCTTTCTTT | CASTTGQGAVTEAFF
NA | TRBJ1-3 | TRBV19 | TRBD1 | TGTGCCACTTGGGACAGGTCTGGAAACACCATATATTTT | CATWDRSGNTIYF
NA | TRBJ1-1 | TRBV20-1 | NA | TGCAGTGCTAGACGCACCGTATCGGCTAGCTTT | CSARRTVSASF
NA | TRBJ2-2 | TRBV6-5 | TRBD2 | TGTGCCAGCAGTCGCGGGAGGGCTAACACCGGGGAGCTGTTTTTT | CASSRGRANTGELFF
NA | TRBJ1-3 | TRBV6-5 | NA | TGTGCCAGCAGCAGACAGGACTCTGGAAACACCATATATTTT | CASSRQDSGNTIYF
NA | TRBJ1-1 | TRBV29-1 | NA | TGCAGCGTTAGCGGGGGGTGGGGGATGAACACTGAAGCTTTCTTT | CSVSGGWGMNTEAFF
few | TRBJ1-1 | TRBV18 | TRBD1 | TGTGCCAGCTCACCACCCAGTGGCAGGGGGAGGACTGAAGCTTTCTTT | CASSPPSGRGRTEAFF
NA | TRBJ2-6 | TRBV2 | NA | TGTGCCAGCAGTGTGTCCCACAGGGTCTCTGGGGCCAACGTCCTGACTTTC | CASSVSHRVSGANVLTF
NA | TRBJ2-5 | TRBV7-9 | TRBD2 | TGTGCCAGCAGCCGACTTAGCGGGAGCGAGACCCAGTACTTC | CASSRLSGSETQYF
once | TRBJ2-5 | TRBV15 | TRBD2 | TGTGCCACCAGCAGAGAAACGGGACTAGCGAGTGAAGAGACCCAGTACTTC | CATSRETGLASEETQYF
NA | TRBJ1-1 | TRBV27 | NA | TGTGCCAGCAGTTTAGAGGGGGGGACTGAAGCTTTCTTT | CASSLEGGTEAFF
NA | TRBJ2-1 | TRBV18 | NA | TGTGCCAGCTCACCACCTAGCGCAGGTGGAGAGCAGTTCTTC | CASSPPSAGGEQFF
NA | TRBJ2-2 | TRBV28 | TRBD2 | TGTGCCAGCAGTTCACCAGGACTAGCGGGAGATATTATCGGGGAGCTGTTTTTT | CASSSPGLAGDIIGELFF
NA | TRBJ2-7 | TRBV7-6 | TRBD1 | TGTGCCAGCAGCACAGGACAGGGTCGGGACGAGCAGTACTTC | CASSTGQGRDEQYF
NA | TRBJ1-2 | TRBV5-1 | TRBD1 | TGCGCCAGCAGAATAGACACAGGGGCCTATGGCTACACCTTC | CASRIDTGAYGYTF
NA | TRBJ1-5 | TRBV28 | NA | TGTGCCAGCAGTGGGGAGATGGAGAGGAATCAGCCCCAGCATTTT | CASSGEMERNQPQHF
once | TRBJ1-5 | TRBV6-1 | NA | TGTGCCAGCAGTGAAAATCGGGTTTCGCCCCAGCATTTT | CASSENRVSPQHF
NA | TRBJ2-5 | TRBV7-2 | NA | TGTGCCAGCAGCCGGGACTTTCAAGAGACCCAGTACTTC | CASSRDFQETQYF
NA | TRBJ2-7 | TRBV6-1 | NA | TGTGCCAGCAGTGAAGAGTTCAGTTCCTACGAGCAGTACTTC | CASSEEFSSYEQYF
once | TRBJ1-1 | TRBV21-1 | NA | TGTGCCAGCAGCAAAGTATTCTTACAGGGGTCGAACACTGAAGCTTTCTTT | CASSKVFLQGSNTEAFF
NA | TRBJ1-4 | TRBV30 | NA | TGTGCCTGGAGCGACGACAGTCCCGCCGTTAATGAAAAACTGTTTTTT | CAWSDDSPAVNEKLFF
NA | TRBJ2-5 | TRBV6-6 | TRBD2 | TGTGCCAGCAGTTACTGGGGGGGGCAAGAGACCCAGTACTTC | CASSYWGGQETQYF
NA | TRBJ2-7 | TRBV7-9 | NA | TGTGCCAGCAGCCCCTTGAGCTACGAGCAGTACTTC | CASSPLSYEQYF
NA | TRBJ1-3 | TRBV5-6 | TRBD1 | TGTGCCAGCAGCCCCCTCGGGACAGGGGGCACGAGGGGAGGAAACACCATATATTTT | CASSPLGTGGTRGGNTIYF
NA | TRBJ1-1 | TRBV28 | NA | TGTGCCAGCAGTTTAAGGGGATCGACTGAAGCTTTCTTT | CASSLRGSTEAFF
NA | TRBJ1-2 | TRBV5-1 | TRBD1 | TGCGCCAGCAGCCCTGGACAGGGAGGGACGGAGGGCTACACCTTC | CASSPGQGGTEGYTF
NA | TRBJ2-1 | TRBV29-1 | TRBD2 | TGCAGCGTGGGACTAGCGGGAGTGGTTAATGAGCAGTTCTTC | CSVGLAGVVNEQFF
NA | TRBJ1-1 | TRBV5-8 | NA | TGTGCCAGCAGCTTGAATCGCCTCGAGACTGAAGCTTTCTTT | CASSLNRLETEAFF
NA | TRBJ2-6 | TRBV7-3 | TRBD1 | TGTGCCAGCACCAGACAGGGGGCAGGCTCTGGGGCCAACGTCCTGACTTTC | CASTRQGAGSGANVLTF
NA | TRBJ2-3 | TRBV9 | TRBD2 | TGTGCCAGCAACTTAGCGGGACCCACAGATACGCAGTATTTT | CASNLAGPTDTQYF
NA | TRBJ2-3 | TRBV5-1 | TRBD2 | TGCGCCAGCAGCCTGGGGCTAGCGGGGGGCACAGATACGCAGTATTTT | CASSLGLAGGTDTQYF
NA | TRBJ2-1 | TRBV19 | TRBD1 | TGTGCCAGTAGTATAGCGCCCCCCGGACAGGCTTTCTCCTACAATGAGCAGTTCTTC | CASSIAPPGQAFSYNEQFF
few | TRBJ1-4 | TRBV5-1 | NA | TGCGCCAGCAGCTTCGGGGTGGCTGAAAAACTGTTTTTT | CASSFGVAEKLFF
NA | TRBJ1-1 | TRBV7-8 | NA | TGTGCCAGCAGCTTAGAGGCGGGACTCGGCACTGAAGCTTTCTTT | CASSLEAGLGTEAFF